The present entry profiles one T cell receptor beta chain with its context. Other DNA variants within this sample encode the same CDR3. The data derive from a study of technical replicates of blood from a handful of donors. Per the germline V gene, CDR1 is MNHEY and CDR2 is SMNVEV (reference sequence). V was pared by 0 bases and J by 6 bases, with 7 bases between. The CDR3 totals 13 residues. Data came from immunoSEQ multiplex PCR; TCRdb stores just in-frame clones and leaves some out. The table lists tens of thousands of clones, roughly 91% of them singletons. The sequenced sample was T cells isolated from PBMCs. J is TRBJ2-3 and V is TRBV27, with no clear D. The source of this sequence is a human donor in good health. Some clones in this sample may be carry-over from other donors' samples. Here the CDR3 DNA reads TGTGCCAGCAGTTTATCCAGTACGGATACGCAGTATTTT. Its translation is CASSLSSTDTQYF.